The 6 T cell receptor beta chains in this list originate from one sample, sequenced in a study of cytomegalovirus exposure and HLA in healthy donors. A multiplex PCR was run with 60 Vbeta primers and 13 Jbeta primers. The method was immunoSEQ multiplex PCR; TCRdb's version includes in-frame clones alone and lacks a portion of them. This table holds roughly 130,000 clones, approximately 82% found once. Material for sequencing was PBMCs. All receptors derive from a boy aged 2 to 10 in good health and CMV-seronegative.

V usage is TRBV27 and J usage is TRBJ1-1; 8 bases are shared with TRBD1. The CDR3 is made up of 14 amino acids. The germline CDR1 and CDR2 sequences are MNHEY and SMNVEV (reference sequence). V was pared by 5 bases and J by 11 bases, with 13 bases of the junction left unmatched. The CDR3 protein is CASSPDRVRYPAFF. In DNA, the CDR3 is TGTGCCAGCAGTCCGGACAGGGTAAGGTACCCTGCTTTCTTT.

The chain links TRBV2 to TRBJ1-2, with D tentatively TRBD1 (5 bases). Germline assignment: CDR1 SNHLY and CDR2 FYNNEI. The CDR3 is made up of 14 amino acids. Trimming stripped 2 bases from V and 8 bases from J, with 15 bases between. The CDR3 DNA reads TGTGCCAGCAGTGAACAGGGAAAAATCAACGGCTACACCTTC. Translated, it gives CASSEQGKINGYTF.

CDR3 nucleotides: TGCGCCAGCAGCTTGTCAGCGGGGGAGGCGCATGAGCAGTTCTTC. Protein: CASSLSAGEAHEQFF. V gene TRBV5-1 combines with J gene TRBJ2-1; TRBD2 matches 8 bases. The V gene's germline CDR1 is SGHRS and CDR2 YFSETQ. The CDR3 loop spans 15 amino acids. The V and J ends lost 1 base and 8 bases, in that order; junction bases with no gene match: 8. Based on the CDR3 plus reference TRBV5-1 and TRBJ2-1, the full variable domain is KAGVTQTPRYLIKTRGQQVTLSCSPISGHRSVSWYQQTPGQGLQFLFEYFSETQRNKGNFPGRFSGRQFSNSRSEMNVSTLELGDSALYLCASSLSAGEAHEQFFGPGTRLTVL.

This chain joins TRBV6-5 and TRBJ2-7; 7 bases agree with TRBD1. Losses at the gene ends were 5 bases for V and 5 bases for J; bases not matched to a gene: 12. Per the germline V gene, CDR1 is MNHEY and CDR2 is SVGAGI. This CDR3 comprises 15 residues. The CDR3, as DNA: TGTGCCAGCAGTCCAGGCCGGGACAGTGGCCACGAGCAGTACGTC. Its protein product is CASSPGRDSGHEQYV.

The rearrangement links TRBV5-8 to TRBJ2-5; 8 nucleotides agree with TRBD2. Trimming cost V 5 bases and J 1 base; bases outside gene matches: 7. CDR1 is SGHTS, CDR2 YDEGEE, per germline. The CDR3 length is 15 residues. The chain's CDR3 is CASSWTSSFQETQYF. CDR3 nucleotides: TGTGCCAGCAGTTGGACTAGCAGTTTCCAAGAGACCCAGTACTTC. Full variable domain (rest looked up from reference TRBV5-8 and TRBJ2-5): EAGVTQSPTHLIKTRGQQATLRCSPISGHTSVYWYQQALGLGLQFLLWYDEGEERNRGNFPPRFSGRQFPNYSSELNVNALELEDSALYLCASSWTSSFQETQYFGPGTRLLVL.

The chain joins TRBV19 to TRBJ1-6; D remains ambiguous. V lost 8 bases, J lost 6 bases, and 8 bases lay in between. Germline-derived CDR1 and CDR2 are LNHDA and SQIVND (reference sequence). The CDR3 has 12 residues. The CDR3 sequence: CASSRGNSPLHF. CDR3 in DNA: TGTGCCAGTTCCCGGGGTAATTCACCCCTCCACTTT.